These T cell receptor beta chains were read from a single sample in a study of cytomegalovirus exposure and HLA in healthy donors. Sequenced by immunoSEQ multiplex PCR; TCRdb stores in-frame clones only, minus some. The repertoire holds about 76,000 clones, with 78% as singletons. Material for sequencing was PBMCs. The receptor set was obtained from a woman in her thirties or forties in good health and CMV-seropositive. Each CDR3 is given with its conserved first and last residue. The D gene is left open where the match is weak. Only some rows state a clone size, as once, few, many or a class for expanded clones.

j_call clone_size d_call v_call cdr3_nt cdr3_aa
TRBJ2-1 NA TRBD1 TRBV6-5 TGTGCCAGCAGGGACAGGGGGCGAGAGCAGTTCTTC CASRDRGREQFF
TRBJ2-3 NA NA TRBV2 TGTGCCAGCTATCAGGGGTCGTTTAGCACAGATACGCAGTATTTT CASYQGSFSTDTQYF
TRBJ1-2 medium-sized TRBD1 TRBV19 TGTGCCAGTAGTGTCGACAGGGGGATTAGCTATGGCTACACCTTC CASSVDRGISYGYTF
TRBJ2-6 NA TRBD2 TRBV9 TGTGGGTCTAGCGGCCTTGAGGCCGGGGCCAACGTCCTGACTTTC CGSSGLEAGANVLTF
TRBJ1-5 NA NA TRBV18 TGTGCCAGCTCCCCAGGCCGTTTCAATCAGCCCCAGCATTTT CASSPGRFNQPQHF
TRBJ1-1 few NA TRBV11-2 TGTGCCAGCAGCTTACTACAGGGCTTGAACACTGAAGCTTTCTTT CASSLLQGLNTEAFF
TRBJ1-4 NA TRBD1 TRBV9 TGTGCCAGCAGCCCCCGGACAGGGATGGAAAAACTGTTTTTT CASSPRTGMEKLFF
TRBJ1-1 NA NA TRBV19 TGTGCCAGTAGTATTCAAGGGGATGGGAACACTGAAGCTTTCTTT CASSIQGDGNTEAFF
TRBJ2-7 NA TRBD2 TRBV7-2 TGTGCCAGCAGCTTAGCTCGGGGGGACGAGCAGTACTTC CASSLARGDEQYF
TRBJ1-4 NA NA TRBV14 TGTGCCAGCAGCCAACGTCTTGGGAGTGAAAAACTGTTTTTT CASSQRLGSEKLFF
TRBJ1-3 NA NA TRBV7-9 TGTGCCAGCAGCTCCAGGGTCCTCTCTGGAAACACCATATATTTT CASSSRVLSGNTIYF
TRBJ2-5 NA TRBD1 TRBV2 TGTGCCAGCAATGAGTGGACAGGGGGCTCGTGGGAGACCCAGTACTTC CASNEWTGGSWETQYF
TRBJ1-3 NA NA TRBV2 TGTGCCAGCAGACAGGGTACAGGAAACACCATATATTTT CASRQGTGNTIYF
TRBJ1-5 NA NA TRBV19 TGTGCCAGTATAGGCAGGGAGGCGGATCAGCCCCAGCATTTT CASIGREADQPQHF
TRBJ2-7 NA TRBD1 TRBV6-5 TGTGCCAGCAGTCCTCGGGACAGGGGAGGCGAGCAGTACTTC CASSPRDRGGEQYF